The entry that follows covers one T cell receptor beta chain sequence. Its specificity is unknown. There were likely unrecorded immune exposures, though donors were nominally healthy when sampled. Vbeta (60) and Jbeta (13) primers were used in the PCR. Data came from immunoSEQ multiplex PCR; TCRdb stores just in-frame clones and leaves some out. The sample records about 85,000 clones, about 80% being singletons. The data derive from a study of cytomegalovirus exposure and HLA in healthy donors. Study-wide background: Of the donors genotyped, some 400 in all, 65% to 90% fell in the Caucasian-associated ancestry cluster. Study conclusions and caveats: Later analysis placed DRB1 highest and HLA-C lowest in TCR association rates, which differed by HLA locus. In vitro testing confirmed a few CMV-associated chains as specific for CMV antigens.

Sequences were obtained from PBMCs. This TCR was recovered from a woman between 45 and 65 years old in good health and CMV-seropositive.

Written as DNA, the CDR3 is TGTGCCTGGAGTGGAGGGGAGACCCAGTACTTC. Translation gives CAWSGGETQYF. This chain links TRBV30 with TRBJ2-5; a possible D gene is TRBD2 (5 bases). Trimming cost V 1 base and J 5 bases, with 5 bases left between them. The length of the CDR3 is 11 residues. CDR1 is GTSNPN, CDR2 SVGIG, per germline (reference sequence). The whole variable domain, filled in from reference TRBV30 and TRBJ2-5, reads SQTIHQWPATLVQPVGSPLSLECTVEGTSNPNLYWYRQAAGRGLQLLFYSVGIGQISSEVPQNLSASRPQDRQFILSSKKLLLSDSGFYLCAWSGGETQYFGPGTRLLVL.